The 3 T cell receptor beta chains given below trace back to one sample, sequenced in a study of T-cell memory formation after mild COVID-19. TCRdb processed the 5' RACE reads anew with MiXCR; each CDR3 protein has one entry. Here the sample spans 560,000 or so distinct CDR3 sequences, 15% to 20% being singletons. Sequenced input: PBMCs or a T cell subset sorted from them (not recorded which). Receptors originate from an adult woman who had mild COVID-19 (a few samples of this study predate the infection). Cell type and time point are not known.

The genes are TRBV29-1 and TRBJ2-5; possibly TRBD1 for D (5 bases). Trimming removed 5 bases at V and 2 bases at J, with 9 bases between. Germline values: CDR1 SQVTM, CDR2 ANQGSEA. The CDR3 consists of 12 residues. The CDR3 is CSVHRGQETQYF. The CDR3 DNA sequence: TGCAGCGTTCATAGGGGTCAAGAGACCCAGTACTTC.

At least ten counts were recorded for this clonotype. The chain uses TRBV9 and TRBJ1-5; 7 bases align to TRBD1. The V and J ends lost 4 bases and 0 bases, in that order; junction bases with no gene match: 10. The CDR3 is 17 residues long. Germline CDR1 reads SGDLS; CDR2 reads YYNGEE. CDR3 amino acids: CASSSGGAADSNQPQHF. Written as DNA, the CDR3 is TGTGCCAGCAGCTCAGGGGGAGCCGCTGATAGCAATCAGCCCCAGCATTTT.

J is TRBJ2-7 and V is TRBV7-2, with TRBD2 matching over 7 bases. CDR3 length: 18 residues. V dropped 4 bases and J dropped 5; count of bases not matched to a gene: 20. Germline V lookup: CDR1 SGHTA, CDR2 FQGNSA. CDR3 bases: TGTGCCAGCAGCTCCCCCGGCGGGGGAGGGCGGATACACCACGAGCAGTACTTC. It is translated as CASSSPGGGGRIHHEQYF.